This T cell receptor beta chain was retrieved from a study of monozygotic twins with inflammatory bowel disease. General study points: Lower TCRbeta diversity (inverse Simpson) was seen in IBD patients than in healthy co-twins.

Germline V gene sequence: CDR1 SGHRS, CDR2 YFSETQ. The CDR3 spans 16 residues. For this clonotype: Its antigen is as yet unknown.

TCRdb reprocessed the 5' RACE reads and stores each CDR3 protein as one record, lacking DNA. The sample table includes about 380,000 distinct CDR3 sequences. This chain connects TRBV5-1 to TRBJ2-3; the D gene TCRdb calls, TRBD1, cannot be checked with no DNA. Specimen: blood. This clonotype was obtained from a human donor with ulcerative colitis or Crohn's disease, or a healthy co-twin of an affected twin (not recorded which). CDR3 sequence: CASSSQGGASTDTQYF.